This T cell receptor beta chain appears in the sequencing data of a study of blood T cells in healthy people across ages. This CDR3 is built from 12 residues. Looked up from germline, CDR1 is SQVTM and CDR2 is ANQGSEA. Then a second PCR, running about 6 to 11 cycles, was carried out with a sample-barcoded 5' primer and a J-beta primer mix. Each CDR3 protein gets one entry after TCRdb re-called the 5' RACE reads with MiXCR. Among 980,000 or so distinct CDR3 sequences listed, roughly 43% were seen once. Specimen: blood. The receptor was isolated from a man aged 30 to 39 in good health. V and J are TRBV29-1 and TRBJ2-5; the match to TRBD1 covers 10 bases. The DNA end favors TRBJ2-7, so the J call may be wrong. CDR3: CSVRTGGLEQYF. The CDR3 DNA sequence: TGCAGCGTTAGGACAGGGGGTCTCGAGCAGTACTTC.